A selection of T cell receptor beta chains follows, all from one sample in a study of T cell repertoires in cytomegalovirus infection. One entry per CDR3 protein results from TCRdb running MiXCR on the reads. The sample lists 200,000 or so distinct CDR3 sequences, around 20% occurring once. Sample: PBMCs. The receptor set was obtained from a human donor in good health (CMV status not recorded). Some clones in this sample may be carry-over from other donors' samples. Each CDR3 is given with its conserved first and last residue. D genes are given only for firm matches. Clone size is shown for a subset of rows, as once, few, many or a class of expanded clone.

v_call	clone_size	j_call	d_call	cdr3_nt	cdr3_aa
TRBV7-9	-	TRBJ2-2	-	TGTGCCAGCAGCCCTACTAGGCAAGCGAACACCGGGGAGCTGTTTTTT	CASSPTRQANTGELFF
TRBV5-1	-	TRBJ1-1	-	TGCGCCAGCAGCCCGAATGGGGGAGGTACTGAAGCTTTCTTT	CASSPNGGGTEAFF
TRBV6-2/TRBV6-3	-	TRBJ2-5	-	TGTGCCAGCAGTTGGGGGGCTTCCGGGACGAAAGAGACCCAGTACTTC	CASSWGASGTKETQYF
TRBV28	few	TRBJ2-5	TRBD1	TGTGCCAGCAGTTCCATACCGGGACAGGGGGCGGGGGAGACCCAGTACTTC	CASSSIPGQGAGETQYF
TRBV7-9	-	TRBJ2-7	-	TGTGCCAGCAGAGACGGGTCCTACGAGCAGTACTTC	CASRDGSYEQYF
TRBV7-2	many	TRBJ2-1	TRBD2	TGTGCCAGCAGCCAAGGACGACTAGCGGTGCAATACAATGAGCAGTTCTTC	CASSQGRLAVQYNEQFF
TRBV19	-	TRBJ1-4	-	TGTGCCAGTAGTACGAATACCCTGCGCCCACAGGGAGTCGTGGAAAAACTGTTTTTT	CASSTNTLRPQGVVEKLFF
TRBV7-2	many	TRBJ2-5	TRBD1	TGTGCCAGCAGCCGCGCACAGGGGGGAACGACCCAGTACTTC	CASSRAQGGTTQYF
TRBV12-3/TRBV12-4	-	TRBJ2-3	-	TGTGCCAGCAGCCTCAGGGGGGCGGCAGATACGCAGTATTTT	CASSLRGAADTQYF
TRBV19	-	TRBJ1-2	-	TGTGCCAGTAGTCAAAGGGCTTTTGGCTACACCTTC	CASSQRAFGYTF
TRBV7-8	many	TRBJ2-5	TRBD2	TGTGCCAGCAGCTTATCTCGGGGGGAAGAGACCCAGTACTTC	CASSLSRGEETQYF